The 18 T cell receptor beta chains below all came from one sample that was sequenced in a study of identical twins. TCRdb passed the 5' RACE reads through MiXCR, listing each CDR3 protein once. The table lists approximately 280,000 distinct CDR3 sequences, approximately 8.5% of them singletons. The sample was also linked to a second study, of yellow fever vaccine responses in identical twins.

The sequenced sample consisted of memory (CD45RO+) T cells sorted from blood. These receptors all stem from a woman aged 18-29 years in good health.

V is TRBV6-1 and J is TRBJ1-5; the match to TRBD1 covers 9 bases. This CDR3 contains 15 residues. Germline V CDR1 and CDR2: MNHNS, SASEGT. V was clipped by 6 bases and J by 4 bases; unmatched bases: 7. The CDR3 loop is CASSGTGGSNQPQHF. The CDR3, as DNA: TGTGCCAGCAGCGGTACAGGGGGCTCGAATCAGCCCCAGCATTTT.

This clonotype appeared many times. This chain links TRBV24-1 with TRBJ2-5, with D perhaps TRBD1 (7 bases). Per germline, CDR1 KGHDR and CDR2 SFDVKD. The V and J ends lost 3 bases and 1 base respectively, with 20 bases between them. The CDR3 is made up of 18 amino acids. The CDR3 nucleotides read TGTGCCACCAGTGATCCTTCGCGCAGGGGGGTCCCCCAAGAGACCCAGTACTTC. Translating gives CATSDPSRRGVPQETQYF.

Ten or more counts support this clonotype. The rearrangement links TRBV21-1 to TRBJ2-3; the table's D call, TRBD2, was not checked against the DNA. TRBV21-1 is marked as a pseudogene. The CDR3 has 16 residues. The chain's CDR3 is CASSKAGGRPTDTQYF. The CDR3, as DNA: TGTGCCAGCAGCAAAGCAGGAGGGAGACCCACAGATACGCAGTATTTT.

The table lists this clonotype with many counts. The rearrangement joins TRBV5-1 to TRBJ1-1; 7 nucleotides line up with TRBD1. The germline gives CDR1 SGHRS, CDR2 YFSETQ. The CDR3 runs 17 residues. V dropped 0 bases and J dropped 0; count of bases not matched to a gene: 8. The CDR3 sequence is CASSLGLGTGVNTEAFF. The CDR3 DNA follows: TGCGCCAGCAGCTTGGGATTAGGAACAGGGGTGAACACTGAAGCTTTCTTT.

This clonotype has just a few counts. The chain uses TRBV5-1 and TRBJ1-3; 7 bases are a match to TRBD1. Trimming cost V 0 bases and J 0 bases; bases outside gene matches: 9. CDR3 length: 18 residues. The V gene's germline CDR1 is SGHRS and CDR2 YFSETQ. Here the CDR3 reads CASSLVFKGQNSGNTIYF. The CDR3 DNA follows: TGCGCCAGCAGCTTGGTCTTCAAGGGACAGAACTCTGGAAACACCATATATTTT.

Ten or more counts support this clonotype. This chain connects TRBV5-1 to TRBJ1-6; 8 bases line up with TRBD1. The CDR3 is 16 residues long. The germline CDR1 and CDR2 sequences are SGHRS and YFSETQ. The V gene end was trimmed by 1 base and the J gene end by 9 bases; junction bases not matched to a gene: 9. CDR3 coding DNA: TGCGCCAGCAGCTTGTCCTCGACAGGGGTCGGTTCACCCCTCCACTTT. It codes for CASSLSSTGVGSPLHF.

This clonotype was observed many times. V is TRBV12-3 or TRBV12-4 and J is TRBJ1-5; D is unclear. The CDR3 loop spans 14 amino acids. Trimming removed 0 bases from V and 0 bases from J, with 3 bases in between. The CDR3 DNA is TGTGCCAGCAGTTTAGCGGATAGCAATCAGCCCCAGCATTTT. It specifies CASSLADSNQPQHF.

This clonotype was observed many times. The chain recombines TRBV3-1 with TRBJ2-3, with 9 nucleotides matching TRBD2. The germline gives CDR1 LGHDT, CDR2 YNNKEL (reference sequence). V shed 1 base and J 4 bases; nucleotides not matched to a gene: 12. The CDR3 contains 18 residues. CDR3 DNA sequence: TGTGCCAGCAGCCAAGCGAAGAAGGGACTAGCAGCAGCAGATACGCAGTATTTT. Amino acids: CASSQAKKGLAAADTQYF.

On this clonotype itself: A clone one base away is much larger, so this may be a read error. The DNA of the CDR3 is TGTACCAGCAGCTTAGCGCCAACCCTTGGACTAGCGGGAGTGAGAAATACGCAGTATTTT. This encodes CTSSLAPTLGLAGVRNTQYF. The V call is TRBV11-1, the J call TRBJ2-3; TRBD2 aligns across 13 bases. Per germline, CDR1 SGHAT and CDR2 FQDESV (reference sequence). The CDR3 consists of 20 residues. Full variable domain (remainder filled in from reference TRBV11-1 and TRBJ2-3): EAEVAQSPRYKITEKSQAVAFWCDPISGHATLYWYRQILGQGPELLVQFQDESVVDDSQLPKDRFSAERLKGVDSTLKIQPAELGDSAMYLCTSSLAPTLGLAGVRNTQYFGPGTRLTVL.

The V and J genes are TRBV6-4 and TRBJ2-1; 12 bases align to TRBD2. Germline CDR1 reads MRHNA; CDR2 reads SNTAGT. V was pared by 2 bases and J by 8 bases, with 7 bases of the junction left unmatched. The CDR3 is made up of 16 amino acids. The CDR3 is CASSDPTSGGLDEQFF. CDR3 in DNA: TGTGCCAGCAGTGACCCGACTAGCGGGGGTTTAGATGAGCAGTTCTTC.

In this sample, this clonotype turned up a few times. This CDR3 is CASSLQGANFDEQFF. The CDR3 coding sequence is TGTGCCAGCAGCTTACAGGGGGCGAATTTCGATGAGCAGTTCTTC. J is TRBJ2-1 and V is TRBV5-6; 9 nucleotides match TRBD1. With V trimmed by 2 bases and J by 8 bases, 8 bases remained unmatched. The CDR3 is 15 residues long. Germline loops: CDR1 SGHDT, CDR2 YYEEEE.

This clonotype was detected ten times or more. This chain uses TRBV2 with TRBJ2-2; D gene ambiguous. Germline lookup yields CDR1 SNHLY and CDR2 FYNNEI. This CDR3 is built from 13 residues. V gave up 3 bases and J gave up 4 bases, with 6 bases separating them. The CDR3 spells CASSDKITGELFF. CDR3 coding DNA: TGTGCCAGCAGTGACAAGATCACCGGGGAGCTGTTTTTT.

The chain combines TRBV27 with TRBJ2-2; no clear D gene. CDR3 length: 13 amino acids. Deletions cut 5 bases from V and 4 bases from J, with 8 bases between. Germline-derived CDR1 and CDR2 are MNHEY and SMNVEV (reference sequence). CDR3 protein: CASSGDATGELFF. In nucleotides, the CDR3 is TGTGCCAGCAGTGGTGACGCCACCGGGGAGCTGTTTTTT.

The rearrangement uses TRBV29-1 and TRBJ1-1; D is possibly TRBD1 (6 bases). V was pared by 7 bases and J by 3 bases, with 15 bases between. Per the germline V gene, CDR1 is SQVTM and CDR2 is ANQGSEA. The CDR3 runs to 13 residues. This chain's CDR3 is CSGQVGAHTEAFF. CDR3 bases: TGCAGCGGGCAGGTGGGGGCCCACACTGAAGCTTTCTTT.

This clonotype was counted only a few times. V usage is TRBV6-5 and J usage is TRBJ2-7, with 9 bases matching TRBD2. Germline V CDR1 and CDR2: MNHEY, SVGAGI. The J segment lost 4 bases and the V segment lost 0 bases, leaving 4 bases of the junction unmatched. The CDR3 is 15 amino acids. CDR3 amino acids: CASSYSGLALYEQYF. The CDR3 nucleotides are TGTGCCAGCAGTTACTCCGGACTAGCGCTTTACGAGCAGTACTTC.

This clonotype was seen a handful of times. This sequence joins TRBV4-1 and TRBJ2-2, with a possible D match to TRBD1 (6 bases). Germline V CDR1 and CDR2: MGHRA, YSYEKL. Trimming removed 5 bases from V and 9 bases from J, with 19 bases in between. The CDR3 is 15 amino acids. CDR3 amino acids: CASSNTRDIDRELFF. The DNA for the CDR3 is TGCGCCAGCAGCAATACCCGGGACATCGACCGGGAGCTGTTTTTT.

The rearrangement joins TRBV2 to TRBJ1-5; 9 bases match TRBD1. The CDR3 runs 14 residues. In germline, CDR1 is SNHLY, CDR2 FYNNEI. After removal of 6 bases from V and 9 bases from J, the junction contained 9 bases not matched to a gene. CDR3 in amino acids: CASSLDRGGGPQHF. CDR3 coding DNA: TGTGCCAGCAGCTTGGACAGGGGTGGTGGGCCCCAGCATTTT.

This clonotype showed up many times. The genes are TRBV10-3 and TRBJ2-5, with TRBD2 matching 10 bases. The CDR3 covers 14 residues. Trimming at V came to 6 bases and at J to 3 bases, leaving 4 bases not matched to a gene. CDR1 and CDR2 from the germline V gene are ENHRY and SYGVKD. The CDR3 DNA reads TGTGCCATCAGCGGAGCGGGGGGGAAAGAGACCCAGTACTTC. It yields the protein CAISGAGGKETQYF.